These 5 T cell receptor beta chains share one sample of origin, sequenced in a study of CD8 T cells in ankylosing spondylitis. Study results and limitations: Made up of fewer than 10 highly homologous variants, a TCR beta motif appeared characteristic of ankylosing spondylitis blood.

Their antigens are not known. TCRdb re-called the 5' RACE reads with MiXCR, one entry per CDR3 protein. The data contain about 420,000 distinct CDR3 sequences, under 25% of them singletons. Sequenced input: blood, either unsorted or a sorted T cell fraction (not recorded which). These receptors were taken from a male donor with ankylosing spondylitis.

This clonotype turned up a few times. The CDR3 protein is CSATPGLAGGSSYNEQFF. The CDR3 nucleotides read TGCAGTGCCACTCCGGGACTAGCGGGGGGCAGCTCCTACAATGAGCAGTTCTTC. The J gene is TRBJ2-1, the V gene TRBV20-1; TRBD2 matches at 15 bases. The CDR3 runs to 18 residues. V lost 6 bases, J lost 0 bases, and 9 bases stayed unmatched. Looked up from germline, CDR1 is DFQATT and CDR2 is SNEGSKA (reference sequence).

This clonotype appeared a few times. The chain links TRBV18 to TRBJ2-6, with D perhaps matching TRBD2 (6 bases). The CDR3 extends over 16 amino acids. The germline V gene has CDR1 KGHSH and CDR2 LQKENI. V gave up 5 bases and J gave up 2 bases, with 13 bases separating them. The CDR3 DNA sequence: TGTGCCAGCTCAGCCAGCCGGGGGACTGGGGCCAACGTCCTGACTTTC. Protein sequence: CASSASRGTGANVLTF.

This clonotype was picked up a small number of times. V usage is TRBV7-9 and J usage is TRBJ2-3; D assignment may be TRBD1 or TRBD2 (5 bases each). V dropped 4 bases and J dropped 9 bases, with 17 bases sitting between them. Germline CDR1 SEHNR, CDR2 FQNEAQ (reference sequence). This CDR3 is built from 14 residues. This CDR3 is CASSSPRGRRTQYF. CDR3 DNA: TGTGCCAGCAGCTCCCCTAGGGGTAGGAGGACGCAGTATTTT. The full variable domain, rest sourced from reference TRBV7-9 and TRBJ2-3, is DTGVSQNPRHKITKRGQNVTFRCDPISEHNRLYWYRQTLGQGPEFLTYFQNEAQLEKSRLLSDRFSAERPKGSFSTLEIQRTEQGDSAMYLCASSSPRGRRTQYFGPGTRLTVL.

This clonotype showed up just a few times. This sequence joins TRBV19 and TRBJ2-2; D is possibly TRBD2 (6 bases). Trimming shortened V by 3 bases and J by 6 bases, and 14 bases separated the two germline ends. The germline CDR1 and CDR2 sequences are LNHDA and SQIVND (reference sequence). The CDR3 consists of 15 residues. The CDR3 sequence is CASSIAGSFPGELFF. As DNA, the CDR3 is TGTGCCAGTAGTATTGCGGGAAGTTTCCCCGGGGAGCTGTTTTTT. Looking up the rest from reference TRBV19 and TRBJ2-2 gives the full variable domain: DGGITQSPKYLFRKEGQNVTLSCEQNLNHDAMYWYRQDPGQGLRLIYYSQIVNDFQKGDIAEGYSVSREKKESFPLTVTSAQKNPTAFYLCASSIAGSFPGELFFGEGSRLTVL.

The genes are TRBV3-1 and TRBJ2-7; D gene uncertain. In germline, CDR1 is LGHDT, CDR2 YNNKEL (reference sequence). The V gene lost 1 base and the J gene lost 0 bases, with 7 bases spanning the gap. The CDR3 covers 14 residues. The CDR3 loop is CASSQGPASYEQYF. The CDR3 DNA reads as TGTGCCAGCAGCCAAGGCCCCGCCTCCTACGAGCAGTACTTC.